One sample yielded the 27 T cell receptor beta chains listed below, sequenced in a study of T cell repertoires in cytomegalovirus infection. Using its own MiXCR run on the reads, TCRdb lists one record per CDR3 protein. Among 200,000 to 300,000 distinct CDR3 sequences listed, about 13% were seen once. Input material: PBMCs. All receptors derive from a human donor in good health (CMV status not recorded). Some clones in this sample may be carry-over from other donors' samples.

This clonotype has ten or more counts. This chain uses TRBV7-6 with TRBJ2-7; no firm D call. The V gene's germline CDR1 is SGHVS and CDR2 FNYEAQ. This CDR3 comprises 13 residues. V dropped 4 bases and J dropped 4 bases, with 11 bases sitting between them. Written as DNA, the CDR3 is TGTGCCAGCAGCTACCGGTTGGGGTACGAGCAGTACTTC. As protein: CASSYRLGYEQYF.

The rearrangement uses TRBV28 and TRBJ2-7, with 7 bases that match TRBD2. CDR1 and CDR2 (germline): MDHEN, SYDVKM. V shed 4 bases and J 1 base; nucleotides not matched to a gene: 4. This CDR3 is built from 14 residues. The CDR3 DNA reads TGTGCCAGCAGTTCCCTAGCGGCTTCCTACGAGCAGTACTTC. Its translation: CASSSLAASYEQYF.

The chain couples TRBV7-3 to TRBJ2-5; D uncertain. Looked up from germline, CDR1 is SGHTA and CDR2 is FQGTGA. This CDR3 spans 16 amino acids. Trimming took off 5 bases at V and 1 base at J, with 17 bases between the two ends. The CDR3 DNA reads as TGTGCCAGCAGCCCAAATGGGGTATCAACCCAAGAGACCCAGTACTTC. Its protein is CASSPNGVSTQETQYF.

The V call is TRBV2, the J call TRBJ1-4; weak D call: TRBD1 (5 bases). V was cut by 5 bases and J by 5 bases, with 15 bases left in between. The CDR3 consists of 15 residues. From germline, CDR1 is SNHLY and CDR2 FYNNEI. DNA of the CDR3: TGTGCCAGCAGTCAAACGGGACCTAGGAATGAAAAACTGTTTTTT. Its translation is CASSQTGPRNEKLFF.

This clonotype has only a few counts. V usage is TRBV9 and J usage is TRBJ1-1, with D perhaps matching TRBD1 (5 bases). Trimming pared 2 bases from V and 7 bases from J, leaving 12 bases between. The germline gives CDR1 SGDLS, CDR2 YYNGEE. CDR3 length: 13 residues. This CDR3 is CASSVDSVLEAFF. DNA of the CDR3: TGTGCCAGCAGCGTCGACAGTGTCCTTGAAGCTTTCTTT.

The rearrangement joins TRBV19 to TRBJ2-5; D may be TRBD1 or TRBD2 (6 bases each). The CDR3 covers 13 residues. Trimming left V 3 bases short and J 5 bases short, with 10 bases between. Looked up from germline, CDR1 is LNHDA and CDR2 is SQIVND (reference sequence). CDR3 in amino acids: CASSIGGQETQYF. Here the CDR3 DNA reads TGTGCCAGTAGTATCGGGGGCCAGGAGACCCAGTACTTC.

The sample holds many counts of this clonotype. The gene calls are TRBV6-2 or TRBV6-3 and TRBJ2-7; TRBD2 agrees at 9 bases. Looked up from germline, CDR1 is MNHEY and CDR2 is SVGEGT. This CDR3 region has 17 residues. After removal of 5 bases from V and 2 bases from J, the junction contained 13 bases not matched to a gene. The CDR3 DNA reads as TGTGCCAGCAGTCGTCCCCCCCTAGCGGGATCTCCCTACGAGCAGTACTTC. It specifies CASSRPPLAGSPYEQYF.

The table lists this clonotype with a few counts. The genes are TRBV6-2 or TRBV6-3 and TRBJ2-5, with TRBD1 as a possible D gene (6 bases). The CDR3 extends over 14 amino acids. Trimming took off 6 bases at V and 4 bases at J, with 15 bases between the two ends. In germline, CDR1 is MNHEY, CDR2 SVGEGT. The CDR3 is CASSFHREGETQYF. CDR3 sequence (DNA): TGTGCCAGCAGCTTCCACAGGGAAGGAGAGACCCAGTACTTC.

This clonotype has only a few counts. This rearrangement joins TRBV10-3 to TRBJ1-2, with 9 bases matching TRBD1. V shed 0 bases, J shed 3 bases, and the junction held 8 bases outside the gene matches. Per the germline V gene, CDR1 is ENHRY and CDR2 is SYGVKD. CDR3 length equals 17 residues. The CDR3 nucleotides read TGTGCCATCAGTGAGTCCGAGTACAGGGGGCGCGACTATGGCTACACCTTC. Amino acids: CAISESEYRGRDYGYTF.

Ten or more counts support this clonotype. V gene TRBV7-2 combines with J gene TRBJ2-5, with 7 positions matching TRBD2. Germline loops: CDR1 SGHTA, CDR2 FQGNSA. The CDR3 extends over 12 amino acids. V lost 7 bases, J lost 5 bases, and 4 bases stayed unmatched. This CDR3 is CASNLGGETQYF. The CDR3, as DNA: TGTGCCAGCAACCTGGGGGGGGAGACCCAGTACTTC.

There are a few counts of this clonotype. This rearrangement joins TRBV5-1 to TRBJ1-5; D perhaps matches TRBD1 (5 bases). The CDR3 loop spans 16 amino acids. V shed 0 bases and J shed 5 bases, with 15 bases lying between them. Germline CDR1 is SGHRS and CDR2 is YFSETQ. Here the CDR3 reads CASSLGVGRDHQPQHF. Written as DNA, the CDR3 is TGCGCCAGCAGCTTGGGTGTAGGAAGGGACCATCAGCCCCAGCATTTT.

This clonotype was seen repeatedly, ten times or more. The V gene is TRBV7-2, the J gene TRBJ2-7; a possible D gene is TRBD2 (7 bases). Trimming removed 4 bases at V and 2 bases at J, with 12 bases between. The CDR3 extends over 14 amino acids. Germline-derived CDR1 and CDR2 are SGHTA and FQGNSA. This CDR3 reads CASSSLGGAYEQYF. The DNA for the CDR3 is TGTGCCAGCAGCTCCCTAGGGGGGGCCTACGAGCAGTACTTC.

This clonotype has at least ten counts. V and J are TRBV5-6 and TRBJ1-2; D gene ambiguous. The germline gives CDR1 SGHDT, CDR2 YYEEEE. The V and J ends lost 1 base and 0 bases respectively, with 13 bases between them. CDR3 length equals 16 residues. CDR3 nucleotide sequence: TGTGCCAGCAGCTTGAAGCCGACGATAGCTAACTATGGCTACACCTTC. Its translation: CASSLKPTIANYGYTF.

This clonotype was observed at least ten times. The chain uses TRBV28 and TRBJ2-5; 7 bases map to TRBD1. Germline CDR1 and CDR2: MDHEN and SYDVKM. CDR3 length equals 19 residues. J was trimmed by 3 bases and V by 8 bases; bases with no gene match: 24. The CDR3 region is CASRRVKFSGTVPEETQYF. The CDR3 DNA reads as TGTGCCAGCCGCCGGGTTAAGTTCTCCGGGACAGTACCAGAAGAGACCCAGTACTTC. Full variable domain (remainder filled in from reference TRBV28 and TRBJ2-5): DVKVTQSSRYLVKRTGEKVFLECVQDMDHENMFWYRQDPGLGLRLIYFSYDVKMKEKGDIPEGYSVSREKKERFSLILESASTNQTSMYLCASRRVKFSGTVPEETQYFGPGTRLLVL.

There are many counts of this clonotype. The DNA for the CDR3 is TGTGCCACCAGCAGAGAGGTAGGCGTGTCCTACAATGAGCAGTTCTTC. Residues: CATSREVGVSYNEQFF. The rearrangement joins TRBV15 to TRBJ2-1, with no clear D. Per the germline V gene, CDR1 is LNHNV and CDR2 is YYDKDF (reference sequence). The V end was cut by 0 bases, the J end by 1 base, with 10 bases between. The CDR3 is 16 residues long.

This clonotype appeared a few times. The gene calls are TRBV4-1 and TRBJ2-5; the D is unclear. Germline lookup yields CDR1 MGHRA and CDR2 YSYEKL. The CDR3 extends over 13 amino acids. V dropped 1 base and J dropped 5 bases, with 8 bases sitting between them. The CDR3 protein is CASSQGHGETQYF. In DNA, the CDR3 is TGCGCCAGCAGCCAAGGTCACGGGGAGACCCAGTACTTC.

In this sample, this clonotype turned up a few times. V usage is TRBV20-1 and J usage is TRBJ2-3; D is tentatively TRBD1 or TRBD2 (5 bases each). V shed 5 bases and J shed 2 bases, with 17 bases lying between them. The CDR3 contains 15 residues. Germline assignment: CDR1 DFQATT and CDR2 SNEGSKA (reference sequence). CDR3 sequence: CSAPIWGRLTDTQYF. The CDR3 DNA is TGCAGTGCTCCGATATGGGGACGGCTCACAGATACGCAGTATTTT.

This clonotype was observed many times. The chain employs TRBV15 and TRBJ2-2, with 8 bases matching TRBD1. CDR1 and CDR2 (germline): LNHNV, YYDKDF (reference sequence). The CDR3 is 16 amino acids. The ends lost 5 bases at V and 6 bases at J; junction bases unmatched: 11. CDR3 bases: TGTGCCACCAGCGGCTTCAGGGGGCAAGCCCCCGGGGAGCTGTTTTTT. As protein: CATSGFRGQAPGELFF. The complete variable domain, with remaining parts taken from reference TRBV15 and TRBJ2-2, reads DAMVIQNPRYQVTQFGKPVTLSCSQTLNHNVMYWYQQKSSQAPKLLFHYYDKDFNNEADTPDNFQSRRPNTSFCFLDIRSPGLGDTAMYLCATSGFRGQAPGELFFGEGSRLTVL.

The table lists this clonotype with many counts. The chain links TRBV6-1 to TRBJ1-2, with unresolved D. Germline V lookup: CDR1 MNHNS, CDR2 SASEGT. This CDR3 spans 11 amino acids. The V end was cut by 1 base, the J end by 10 bases, with 7 bases between. The CDR3 loop is CASSEGRLYTF. The CDR3, as DNA: TGTGCCAGCAGTGAAGGCAGGCTCTACACCTTC.

This chain uses TRBV20-1 with TRBJ2-1, with D perhaps assigned TRBD1 or TRBD2 (5 bases each). The V end lost 4 bases, the J end lost 7 bases, and 14 bases lay between the germline ends. The CDR3 covers 13 residues. The germline V gene encodes CDR1 DFQATT and CDR2 SNEGSKA (reference sequence). CDR3 sequence reads: CSATRDGENEQFF. CDR3 nucleotides: TGCAGTGCTACCCGGGACGGGGAAAATGAGCAGTTCTTC.

The chain uses TRBV10-3 and TRBJ2-1; no clear D gene. V shed 4 bases and J shed 0 bases, with 13 bases lying between them. Looked up from germline, CDR1 is ENHRY and CDR2 is SYGVKD. The CDR3 has 16 residues. CDR3 loop: CAISVTEQFSYNEQFF. CDR3 nucleotides: TGTGCCATCAGTGTGACCGAACAATTCTCCTACAATGAGCAGTTCTTC.

This clonotype was observed a handful of times. The chain is built from TRBV19 and TRBJ2-1; D uncertain. CDR3 length equals 17 residues. The ends were cut back, 6 bases at V and 0 bases at J, with 18 bases in the middle. CDR1 and CDR2 (germline): LNHDA, SQIVND (reference sequence). The CDR3 sequence: CASRPGPTTSSYNEQFF. As DNA, the CDR3 is TGTGCCAGTAGACCAGGTCCAACGACCAGCTCCTACAATGAGCAGTTCTTC.

This clonotype was found many times. The chain recombines TRBV7-2 with TRBJ2-2; the match to TRBD1 covers 7 bases. The CDR3 totals 16 residues. Germline CDR1 is SGHTA and CDR2 is FQGNSA. After removal of 3 bases from V and 2 bases from J, the junction contained 6 bases not matched to a gene. DNA of the CDR3: TGTGCCAGCAGCTTTCGACAGGGTCGAAACACCGGGGAGCTGTTTTTT. Translated, it gives CASSFRQGRNTGELFF.

The sample holds many counts of this clonotype. V and J are TRBV7-6 and TRBJ2-2; D perhaps matches TRBD2 (8 bases). V lost 11 bases to trimming and J lost 3 bases, with 16 bases between them. Germline CDR1 SGHVS, CDR2 FNYEAQ. This CDR3 has 14 residues. The CDR3 sequence: CAGREGADTGELFF. DNA for the CDR3: TGTGCCGGCCGGGAGGGGGCTGACACCGGGGAGCTGTTTTTT.

The chain has TRBV20-1 and TRBJ2-7; possibly TRBD2 for D (5 bases). V shed 5 bases and J shed 4 bases, with 12 bases lying between them. The CDR3 runs to 12 residues. CDR1 and CDR2 (germline): DFQATT, SNEGSKA (reference sequence). The CDR3 loop reads CSAPNRGYEQYF. In DNA form, the CDR3 reads TGCAGTGCTCCCAACCGAGGGTACGAGCAGTACTTC.

This clonotype has a count of ten or more. The V gene is TRBV7-8, the J gene TRBJ2-1, with TRBD2 matching 7 bases. Unmatched junction bases numbered 4, after V lost 7 bases and J lost 1 base. This CDR3 spans 14 amino acids. Germline V gene lookup returns CDR1 SGHVS and CDR2 FQNEAQ. CDR3 DNA: TGTGCCAGCACCGGGGGGTTGTCCTACAATGAGCAGTTCTTC. Translated, it gives CASTGGLSYNEQFF.

The V gene is TRBV10-3, the J gene TRBJ2-7; tentative D call: TRBD2 (5 bases). Looked up from germline, CDR1 is ENHRY and CDR2 is SYGVKD. Between the trimmed V and J ends, which lost 7 bases and 2 bases, there was a span of 12 bases. The CDR3 sequence is 13 residues long. Written as DNA, the CDR3 is TGTGCCATCAACGGGGTGCGTGCCTACGAGCAGTACTTC. Its protein product is CAINGVRAYEQYF.